In its sample, the clone carrying this TCR beta chain was seen once. The data were taken from a study of blood T cell repertoires in COVID-19. In the study overall: Samples of COVID-19 (acute and convalescent) were obtained from the United States, Italy and Spain.

With 4 bases clipped from V and 4 bases from J, the junction kept 11 bases outside the gene matches. The CDR3 runs to 17 residues. Germline CDR1 reads SGHRS; CDR2 reads YFSETQ. Some clones are missing from TCRdb's copy, which holds only in-frame ones; the method was immunoSEQ multiplex PCR. The table has more than 100,000 clones, about four fifths seen once. Sequencing input: peripheral blood. This receptor was identified in a man between 60 and 70 years old with active or convalescent COVID-19. This rearrangement joins TRBV5-1 to TRBJ2-3; 11 bases fit TRBD2. CDR3 amino acids: CASSPLTSGRQADTQYF. In DNA, the CDR3 is TGCGCCAGCAGCCCCCTTACTAGCGGGAGACAGGCAGATACGCAGTATTTT.